This paragraph covers one TCR beta chain sequence. What it binds is not known. The entry originates in a study of blood T cells in healthy people across ages. Study-level results: Higher naive T cell percentage went strongly together with higher TCR beta diversity.

A second PCR, run for about 7 to 11 cycles, used a sample-barcoded 5' primer plus a J-beta primer mix. Per sample, CDR3-containing paired-end reads numbered at least 2.5 million. TCRdb re-called the 5' RACE reads with MiXCR, one entry per CDR3 protein. This table holds about 830,000 distinct CDR3 sequences, roughly 60% found once. V dropped 2 bases and J dropped 5; count of bases not matched to a gene: 7. This CDR3 comprises 15 residues. Germline assignment: CDR1 SGHTA and CDR2 FQGNSA. The TCR sequence derives from a man aged 25-45 years in good health. Sequences were obtained from blood. V and J are TRBV7-2 and TRBJ2-5; 8 nucleotides line up with TRBD2. Here the CDR3 DNA reads TGTGCCAGCAGCTTAAGAACGGGACTAGTGGAGACCCAGTACTTC. This encodes CASSLRTGLVETQYF.